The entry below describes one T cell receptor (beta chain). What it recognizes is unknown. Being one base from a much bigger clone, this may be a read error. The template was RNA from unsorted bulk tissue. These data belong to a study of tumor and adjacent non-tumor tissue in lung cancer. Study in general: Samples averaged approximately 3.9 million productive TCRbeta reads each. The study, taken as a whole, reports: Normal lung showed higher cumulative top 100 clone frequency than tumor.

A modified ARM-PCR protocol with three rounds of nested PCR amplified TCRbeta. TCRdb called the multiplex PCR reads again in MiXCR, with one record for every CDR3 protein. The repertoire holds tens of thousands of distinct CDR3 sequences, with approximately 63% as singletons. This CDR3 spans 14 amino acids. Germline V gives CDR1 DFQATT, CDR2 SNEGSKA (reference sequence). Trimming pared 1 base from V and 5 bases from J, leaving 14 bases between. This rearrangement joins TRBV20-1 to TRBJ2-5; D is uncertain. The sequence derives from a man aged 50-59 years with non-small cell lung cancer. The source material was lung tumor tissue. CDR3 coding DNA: TGCAGTGCTAGAGTTCTCATGGGATTGGAGACCCAGTACTTC. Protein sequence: CSARVLMGLETQYF.